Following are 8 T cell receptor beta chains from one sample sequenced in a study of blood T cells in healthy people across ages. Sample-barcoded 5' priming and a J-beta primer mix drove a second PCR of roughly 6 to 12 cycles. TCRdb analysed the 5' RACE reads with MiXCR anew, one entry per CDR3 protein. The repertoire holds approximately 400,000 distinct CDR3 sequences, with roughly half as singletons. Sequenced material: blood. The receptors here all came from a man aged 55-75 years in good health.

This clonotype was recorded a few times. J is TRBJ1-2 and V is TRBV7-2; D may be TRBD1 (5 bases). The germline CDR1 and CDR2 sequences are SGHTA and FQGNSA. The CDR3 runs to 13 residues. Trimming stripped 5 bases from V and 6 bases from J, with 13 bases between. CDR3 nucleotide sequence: TGTGCCAGCAGCAAGGACATATCTAATGGCTACACCTTC. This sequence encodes CASSKDISNGYTF.

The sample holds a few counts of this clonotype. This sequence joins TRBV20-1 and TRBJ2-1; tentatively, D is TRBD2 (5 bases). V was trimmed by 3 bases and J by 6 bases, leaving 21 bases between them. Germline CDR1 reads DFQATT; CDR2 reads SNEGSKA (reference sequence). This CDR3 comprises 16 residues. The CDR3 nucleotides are TGCAGTGCTAGGACCCCCGCGGGCCTGAGCCCCAATGAGCAGTTCTTC. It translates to CSARTPAGLSPNEQFF.

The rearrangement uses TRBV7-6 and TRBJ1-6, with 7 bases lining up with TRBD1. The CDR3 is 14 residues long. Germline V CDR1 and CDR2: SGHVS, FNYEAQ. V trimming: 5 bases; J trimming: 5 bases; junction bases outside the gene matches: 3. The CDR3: CASSTGQDNSPLHF. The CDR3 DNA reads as TGTGCCAGCAGCACCGGACAGGATAATTCACCCCTCCACTTT.

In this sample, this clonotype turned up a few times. CDR3 region: CASSPQLAGVQETQYF. CDR3 sequence (DNA): TGTGCCAGCTCACCACAACTAGCGGGAGTACAGGAGACCCAGTACTTC. The chain has TRBV18 and TRBJ2-5; TRBD2 aligns across 11 bases. The V segment lost 1 base and the J segment 5 bases; nucleotides outside the gene matches: 6. The germline V gene has CDR1 KGHSH and CDR2 LQKENI. The CDR3 is 16 residues long. Filled out from reference TRBV18 and TRBJ2-5, the complete variable domain reads NAGVMQNPRHLVRRRGQEARLRCSPMKGHSHVYWYRQLPEEGLKFMVYLQKENIIDESGMPKERFSAEFPKEGPSILRIQQVVRGDSAAYFCASSPQLAGVQETQYFGPGTRLLVL.

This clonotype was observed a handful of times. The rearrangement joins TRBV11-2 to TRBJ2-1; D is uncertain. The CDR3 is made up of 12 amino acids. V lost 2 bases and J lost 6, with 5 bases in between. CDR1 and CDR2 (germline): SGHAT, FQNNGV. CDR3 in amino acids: CASSLLTNEQFF. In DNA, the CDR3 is TGTGCCAGCAGCTTACTGACCAATGAGCAGTTCTTC.

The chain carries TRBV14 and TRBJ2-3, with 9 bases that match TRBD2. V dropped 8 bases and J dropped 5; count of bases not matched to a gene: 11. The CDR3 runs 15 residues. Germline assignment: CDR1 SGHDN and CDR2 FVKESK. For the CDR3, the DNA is TGTGCCAGCCCTCGGGCGGGAGGGCCTAGAGATACGCAGTATTTT. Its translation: CASPRAGGPRDTQYF.

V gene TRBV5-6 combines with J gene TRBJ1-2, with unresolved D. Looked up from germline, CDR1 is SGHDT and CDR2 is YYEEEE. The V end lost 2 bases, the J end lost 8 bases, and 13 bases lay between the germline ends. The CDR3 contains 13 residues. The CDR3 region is CASSFPRDWGYTF. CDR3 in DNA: TGTGCCAGCAGCTTCCCCCGGGATTGGGGCTACACCTTC.

The CDR3 reads CSARDGTIIQETQYF. The CDR3 nucleotides are TGCAGTGCTAGAGATGGCACTATAATACAAGAGACCCAGTACTTC. The chain joins TRBV20-1 to TRBJ2-5; D gene unclear. Germline lookup yields CDR1 DFQATT and CDR2 SNEGSKA (reference sequence). The germline V and J ends were trimmed by 0 bases and 2 bases, with 13 bases remaining between them. CDR3 length equals 15 residues.